This entry describes one TCR beta chain. As yet, its antigen is unknown. The germline V gene encodes CDR1 SGHRS and CDR2 YFSETQ. V was pared by 4 bases and J by 1 base, with 7 bases of the junction left unmatched. CDR3 length: 15 residues. This specimen comes from a study of identical twins. Study-wide results and limits: Among monozygotic twins, out-of-frame TCR alpha sharing exceeded what models predicted.

TCRdb fed the 5' RACE reads into MiXCR, producing one record per CDR3 protein. The profile shows around 1.7 million distinct CDR3 sequences, around 29% of them singletons. The sample consisted of cord blood. This chain joins TRBV5-1 and TRBJ1-1, with 7 bases that match TRBD1. The sequence was collected from a newborn girl in good health. CDR3: CASSPKWTGNTEAFF. The CDR3 DNA reads TGCGCCAGCAGCCCCAAGTGGACAGGGAACACTGAAGCTTTCTTT. The variable domain in full, with the rest retrieved from reference TRBV5-1 and TRBJ1-1, is KAGVTQTPRYLIKTRGQQVTLSCSPISGHRSVSWYQQTPGQGLQFLFEYFSETQRNKGNFPGRFSGRQFSNSRSEMNVSTLELGDSALYLCASSPKWTGNTEAFFGQGTRLTVV.